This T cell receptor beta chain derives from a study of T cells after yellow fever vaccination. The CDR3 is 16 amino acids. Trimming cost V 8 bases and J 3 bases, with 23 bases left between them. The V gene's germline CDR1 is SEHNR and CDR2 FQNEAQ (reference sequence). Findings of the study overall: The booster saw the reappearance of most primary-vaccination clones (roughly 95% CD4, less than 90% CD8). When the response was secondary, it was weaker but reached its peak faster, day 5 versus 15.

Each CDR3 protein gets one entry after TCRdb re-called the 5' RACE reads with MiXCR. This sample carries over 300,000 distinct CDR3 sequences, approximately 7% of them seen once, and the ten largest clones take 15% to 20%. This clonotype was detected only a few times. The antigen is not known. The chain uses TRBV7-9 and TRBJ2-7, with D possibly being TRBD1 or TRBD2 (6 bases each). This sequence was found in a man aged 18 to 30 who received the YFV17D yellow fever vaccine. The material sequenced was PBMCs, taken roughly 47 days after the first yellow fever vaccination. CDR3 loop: CASARGRGRSHYEQYF. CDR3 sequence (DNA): TGTGCCAGCGCTCGAGGTCGGGGGCGGTCCCACTACGAGCAGTACTTC.